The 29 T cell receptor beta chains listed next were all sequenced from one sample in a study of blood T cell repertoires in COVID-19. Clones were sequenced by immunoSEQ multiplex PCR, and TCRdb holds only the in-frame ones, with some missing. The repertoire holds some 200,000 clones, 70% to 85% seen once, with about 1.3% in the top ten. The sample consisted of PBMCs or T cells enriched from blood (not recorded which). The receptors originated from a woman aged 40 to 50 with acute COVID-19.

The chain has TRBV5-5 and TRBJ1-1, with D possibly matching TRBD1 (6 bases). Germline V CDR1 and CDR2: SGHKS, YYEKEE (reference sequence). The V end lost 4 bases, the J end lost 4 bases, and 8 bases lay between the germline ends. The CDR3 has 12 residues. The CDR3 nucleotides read TGTGCCAGCAGCCCACAGGGCACTGAAGCTTTCTTT. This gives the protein CASSPQGTEAFF.

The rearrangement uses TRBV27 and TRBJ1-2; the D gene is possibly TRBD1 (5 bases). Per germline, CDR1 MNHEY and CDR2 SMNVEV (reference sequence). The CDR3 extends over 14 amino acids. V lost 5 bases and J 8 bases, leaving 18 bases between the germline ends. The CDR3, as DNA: TGTGCCAGCAGTCCGAACGGGGGGAGGTCCGGCTACACCTTC. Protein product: CASSPNGGRSGYTF.

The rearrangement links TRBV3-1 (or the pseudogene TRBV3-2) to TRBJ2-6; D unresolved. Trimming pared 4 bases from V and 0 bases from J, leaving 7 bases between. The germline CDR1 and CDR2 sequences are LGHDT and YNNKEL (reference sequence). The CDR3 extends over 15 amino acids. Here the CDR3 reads CASSRAVSGANVLTF. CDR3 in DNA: TGTGCCAGCAGCCGGGCTGTCTCTGGGGCCAACGTCCTGACTTTC.

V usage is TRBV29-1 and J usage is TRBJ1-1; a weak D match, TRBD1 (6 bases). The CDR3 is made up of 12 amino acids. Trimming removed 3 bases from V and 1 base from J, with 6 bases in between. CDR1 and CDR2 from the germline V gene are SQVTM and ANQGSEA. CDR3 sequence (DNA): TGCAGCGTTGACAGGGGGAACACTGAAGCTTTCTTT. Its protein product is CSVDRGNTEAFF. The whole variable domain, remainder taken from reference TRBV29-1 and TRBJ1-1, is SAVISQKPSRDICQRGTSLTIQCQVDSQVTMMFWYRQQPGQSLTLIATANQGSEATYESGFVIDKFPISRPNLTFSTLTVSNMSPEDSSIYLCSVDRGNTEAFFGQGTRLTVV.

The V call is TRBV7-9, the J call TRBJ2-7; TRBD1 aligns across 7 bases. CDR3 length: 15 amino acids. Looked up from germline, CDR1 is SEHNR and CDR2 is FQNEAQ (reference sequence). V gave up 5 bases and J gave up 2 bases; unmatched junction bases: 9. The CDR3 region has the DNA TGTGCCAGCAGCCCCGGACAGGCGTTGACCTACGAGCAGTACTTC. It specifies CASSPGQALTYEQYF. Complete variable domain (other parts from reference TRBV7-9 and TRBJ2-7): DTGVSQNPRHKITKRGQNVTFRCDPISEHNRLYWYRQTLGQGPEFLTYFQNEAQLEKSRLLSDRFSAERPKGSFSTLEIQRTEQGDSAMYLCASSPGQALTYEQYFGPGTRLTVT.

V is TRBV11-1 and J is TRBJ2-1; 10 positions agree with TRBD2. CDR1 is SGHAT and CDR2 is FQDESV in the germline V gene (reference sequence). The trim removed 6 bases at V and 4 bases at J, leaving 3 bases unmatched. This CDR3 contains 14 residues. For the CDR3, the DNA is TGTGCCAGCAGTCGGACTAGCGGTTACAATGAGCAGTTCTTC. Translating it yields CASSRTSGYNEQFF.

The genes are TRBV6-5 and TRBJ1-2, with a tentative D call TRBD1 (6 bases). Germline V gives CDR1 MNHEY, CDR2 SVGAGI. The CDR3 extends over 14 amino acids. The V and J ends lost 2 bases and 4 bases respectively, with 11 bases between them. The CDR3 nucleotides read TGTGCCAGCAGTTACACCTGGGGGCCCTATGGCTACACCTTC. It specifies CASSYTWGPYGYTF.

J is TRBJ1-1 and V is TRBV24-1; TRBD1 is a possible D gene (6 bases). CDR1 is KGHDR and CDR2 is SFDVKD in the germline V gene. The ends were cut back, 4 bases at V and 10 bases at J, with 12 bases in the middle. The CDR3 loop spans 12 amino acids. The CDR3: CATSDFGGRAFF. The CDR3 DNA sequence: TGTGCCACCAGTGACTTCGGGGGGCGAGCTTTCTTT.

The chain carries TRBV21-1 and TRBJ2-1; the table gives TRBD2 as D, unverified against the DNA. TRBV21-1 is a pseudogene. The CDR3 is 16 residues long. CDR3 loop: CASSKEPERSYNEQFF. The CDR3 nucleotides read TGTGCCAGCAGCAAAGAACCGGAGCGCTCCTACAATGAGCAGTTCTTC.

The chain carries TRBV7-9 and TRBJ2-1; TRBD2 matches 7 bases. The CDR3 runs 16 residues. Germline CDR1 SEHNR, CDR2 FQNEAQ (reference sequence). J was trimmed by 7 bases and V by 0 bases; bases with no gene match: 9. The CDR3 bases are TGTGCCAGCAGCTTAGCGAAAAAGCGGGAACGAAATGAGCAGTTCTTC. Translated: CASSLAKKRERNEQFF.

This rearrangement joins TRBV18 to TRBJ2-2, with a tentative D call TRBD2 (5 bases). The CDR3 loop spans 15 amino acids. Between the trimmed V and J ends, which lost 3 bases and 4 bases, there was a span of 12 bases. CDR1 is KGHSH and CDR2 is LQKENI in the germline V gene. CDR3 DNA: TGTGCCAGCTCACCGATGACCGGGGTCACCGGGGAGCTGTTTTTT. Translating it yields CASSPMTGVTGELFF. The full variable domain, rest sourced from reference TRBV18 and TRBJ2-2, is NAGVMQNPRHLVRRRGQEARLRCSPMKGHSHVYWYRQLPEEGLKFMVYLQKENIIDESGMPKERFSAEFPKEGPSILRIQQVVRGDSAAYFCASSPMTGVTGELFFGEGSRLTVL.

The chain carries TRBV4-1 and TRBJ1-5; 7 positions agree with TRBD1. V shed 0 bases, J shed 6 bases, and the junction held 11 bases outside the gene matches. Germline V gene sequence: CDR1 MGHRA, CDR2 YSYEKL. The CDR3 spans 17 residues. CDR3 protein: CASSQDLGQGGIQPQHF. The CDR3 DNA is TGCGCCAGCAGCCAAGATCTCGGGCAGGGGGGTATTCAGCCCCAGCATTTT.

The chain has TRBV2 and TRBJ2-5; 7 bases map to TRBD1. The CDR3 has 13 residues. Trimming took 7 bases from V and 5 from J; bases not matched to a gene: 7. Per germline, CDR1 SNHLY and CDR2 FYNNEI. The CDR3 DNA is TGTGCCAGCAAAAAAGACAGGGTGGAGACCCAGTACTTC. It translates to CASKKDRVETQYF.

Here the CDR3 reads CASSPRTGEGNTEAFF. The DNA of the CDR3 is TGTGCCAGCAGCCCTCGGACAGGGGAAGGGAACACTGAAGCTTTCTTT. V usage is TRBV7-8 and J usage is TRBJ1-1; 9 bases map to TRBD1. V was pared by 5 bases and J by 1 base, with 8 bases of the junction left unmatched. CDR1 SGHVS and CDR2 FQNEAQ come from the germline V gene. The CDR3 has 16 residues.

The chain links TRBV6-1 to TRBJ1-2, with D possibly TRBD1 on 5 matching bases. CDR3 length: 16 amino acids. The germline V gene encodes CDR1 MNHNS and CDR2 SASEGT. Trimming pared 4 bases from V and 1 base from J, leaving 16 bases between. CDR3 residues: CASSVVFDSYNYGYTF. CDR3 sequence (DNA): TGTGCCAGCAGTGTGGTTTTCGACAGTTATAACTATGGCTACACCTTC.

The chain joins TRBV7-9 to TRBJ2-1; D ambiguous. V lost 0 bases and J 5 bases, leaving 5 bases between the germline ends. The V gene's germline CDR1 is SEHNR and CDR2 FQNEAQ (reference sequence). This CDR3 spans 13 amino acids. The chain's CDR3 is CASSLASHNEQFF. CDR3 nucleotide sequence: TGTGCCAGCAGCTTAGCCAGTCACAATGAGCAGTTCTTC.

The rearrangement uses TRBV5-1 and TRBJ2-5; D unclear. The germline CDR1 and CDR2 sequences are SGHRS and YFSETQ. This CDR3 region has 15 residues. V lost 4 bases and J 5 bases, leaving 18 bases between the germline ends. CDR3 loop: CASSLMGLPAETQYF. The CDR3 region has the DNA TGCGCCAGCAGCCTGATGGGCCTCCCGGCGGAGACCCAGTACTTC.

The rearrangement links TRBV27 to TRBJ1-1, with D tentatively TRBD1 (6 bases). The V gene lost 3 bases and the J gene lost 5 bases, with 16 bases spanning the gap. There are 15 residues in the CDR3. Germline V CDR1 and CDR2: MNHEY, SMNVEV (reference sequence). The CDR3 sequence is CASSFTDSPGTEAFF. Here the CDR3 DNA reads TGTGCCAGCAGTTTTACGGACAGCCCGGGGACTGAAGCTTTCTTT.

CDR3 amino acids: CASSVEGRHTGNTIYF. CDR3 coding DNA: TGTGCCAGCAGTGTTGAGGGCCGTCATACTGGAAACACCATATATTTT. This chain connects TRBV2 to TRBJ1-3; no definite D call. This CDR3 is built from 16 residues. V was pared by 4 bases and J by 2 bases, with 15 bases between. Germline V gene data show CDR1 as SNHLY and CDR2 as FYNNEI.

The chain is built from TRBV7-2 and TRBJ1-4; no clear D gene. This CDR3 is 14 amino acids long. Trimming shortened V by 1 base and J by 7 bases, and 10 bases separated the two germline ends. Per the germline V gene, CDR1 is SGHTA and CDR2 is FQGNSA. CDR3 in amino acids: CASSLGGPREKLFF. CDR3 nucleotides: TGTGCCAGCAGCTTAGGAGGGCCCCGTGAAAAACTGTTTTTT.

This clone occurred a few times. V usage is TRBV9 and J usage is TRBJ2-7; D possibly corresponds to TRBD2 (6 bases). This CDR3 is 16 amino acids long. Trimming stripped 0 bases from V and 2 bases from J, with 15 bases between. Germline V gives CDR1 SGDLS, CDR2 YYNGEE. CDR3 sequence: CASSVVYPKRAYEQYF. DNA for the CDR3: TGTGCCAGCAGCGTAGTCTATCCGAAGCGGGCCTACGAGCAGTACTTC.

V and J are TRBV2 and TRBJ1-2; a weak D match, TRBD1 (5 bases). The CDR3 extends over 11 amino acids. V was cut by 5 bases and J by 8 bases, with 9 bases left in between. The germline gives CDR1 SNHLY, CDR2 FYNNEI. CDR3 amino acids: CASSPGLGYTF. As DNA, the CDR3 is TGTGCCAGCAGTCCAGGGTTAGGCTACACCTTC.

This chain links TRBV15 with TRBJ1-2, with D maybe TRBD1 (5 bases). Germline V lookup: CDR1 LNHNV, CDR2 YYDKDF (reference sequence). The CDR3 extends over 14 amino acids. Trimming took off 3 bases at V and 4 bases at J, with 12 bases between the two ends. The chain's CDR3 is CATSSLQDRYGYTF. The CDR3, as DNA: TGTGCCACCAGCAGCTTACAGGACCGCTATGGCTACACCTTC.

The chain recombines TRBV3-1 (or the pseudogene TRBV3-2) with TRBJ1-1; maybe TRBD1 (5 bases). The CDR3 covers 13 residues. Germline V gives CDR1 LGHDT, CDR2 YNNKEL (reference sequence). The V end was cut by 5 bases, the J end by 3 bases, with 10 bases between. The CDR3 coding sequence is TGTGCCAGCAGCGCGCGGGGGGACACTGAAGCTTTCTTT. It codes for CASSARGDTEAFF.

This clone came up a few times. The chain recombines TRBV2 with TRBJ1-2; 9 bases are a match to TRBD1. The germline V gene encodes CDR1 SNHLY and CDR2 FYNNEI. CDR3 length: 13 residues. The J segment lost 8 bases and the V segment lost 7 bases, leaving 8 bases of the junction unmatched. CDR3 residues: CASNEGQGIGYTF. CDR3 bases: TGTGCCAGCAACGAAGGACAGGGGATCGGCTACACCTTC.

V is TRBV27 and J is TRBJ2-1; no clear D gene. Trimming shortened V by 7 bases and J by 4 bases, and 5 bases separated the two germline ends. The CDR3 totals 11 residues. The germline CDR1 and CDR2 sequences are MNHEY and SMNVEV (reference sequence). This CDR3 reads CASTGYNEQFF. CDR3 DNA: TGTGCCAGCACCGGTTACAATGAGCAGTTCTTC.

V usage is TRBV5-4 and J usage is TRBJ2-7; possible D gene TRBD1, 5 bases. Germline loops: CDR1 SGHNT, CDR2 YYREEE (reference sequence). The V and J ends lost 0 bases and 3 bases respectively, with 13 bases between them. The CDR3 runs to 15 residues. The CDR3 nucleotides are TGTGCCAGCAGCTTGGCCCAGGGATCGCGCTACGAGCAGTACTTC. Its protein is CASSLAQGSRYEQYF.

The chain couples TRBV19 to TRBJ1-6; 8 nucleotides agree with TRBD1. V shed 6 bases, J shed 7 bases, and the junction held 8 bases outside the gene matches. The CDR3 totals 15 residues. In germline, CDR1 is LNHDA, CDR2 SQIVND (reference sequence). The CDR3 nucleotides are TGTGCCAGTAGGGAGTTTACAGGGGGGAATTCACCCCTCCACTTT. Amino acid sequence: CASREFTGGNSPLHF. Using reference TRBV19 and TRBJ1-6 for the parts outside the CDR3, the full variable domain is DGGITQSPKYLFRKEGQNVTLSCEQNLNHDAMYWYRQDPGQGLRLIYYSQIVNDFQKGDIAEGYSVSREKKESFPLTVTSAQKNPTAFYLCASREFTGGNSPLHFGNGTRLTVT.

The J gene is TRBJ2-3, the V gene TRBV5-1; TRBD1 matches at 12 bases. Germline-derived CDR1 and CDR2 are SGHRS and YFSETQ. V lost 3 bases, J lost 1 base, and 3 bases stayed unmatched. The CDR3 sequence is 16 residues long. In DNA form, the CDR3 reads TGCGCCAGCAGCTGGGGGGACAGGGGGCGCACAGATACGCAGTATTTT. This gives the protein CASSWGDRGRTDTQYF.